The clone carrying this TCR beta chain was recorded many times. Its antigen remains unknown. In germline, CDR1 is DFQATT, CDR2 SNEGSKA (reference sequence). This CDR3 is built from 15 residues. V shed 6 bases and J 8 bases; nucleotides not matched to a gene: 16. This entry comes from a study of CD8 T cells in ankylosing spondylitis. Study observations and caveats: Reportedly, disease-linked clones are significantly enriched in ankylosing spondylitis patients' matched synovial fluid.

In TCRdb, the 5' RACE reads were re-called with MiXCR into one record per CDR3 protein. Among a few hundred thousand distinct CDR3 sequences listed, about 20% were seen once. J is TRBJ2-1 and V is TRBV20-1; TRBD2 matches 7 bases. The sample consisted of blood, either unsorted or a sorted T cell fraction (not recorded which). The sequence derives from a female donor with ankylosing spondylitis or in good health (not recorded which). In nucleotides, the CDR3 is TGCAGTGCGTTCTCGACTAGCACCCCGGTCGATGAGCAGTTCTTC. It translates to CSAFSTSTPVDEQFF.